The T cell receptor beta chain under discussion was sequenced for a study of cytomegalovirus exposure and HLA in healthy donors. Study-wide findings and caveats: Researchers catalogued over 150 TCR beta chains as cytomegalovirus-associated. Later work found that TCR association rates differed between HLA loci; DRB1 had the most and HLA-C the fewest.

The PCR had 60 Vbeta and 13 Jbeta primers. The assay was immunoSEQ multiplex PCR, and TCRdb's table has in-frame clones only and misses some. This sample has some 150,000 clones; about 80% occur once, and the top ten carry approximately 2.1%. Regarding this clone: The antigen remains undetermined.

This CDR3 comprises 11 residues. The V gene lost 7 bases and the J gene lost 4 bases, with 7 bases spanning the gap. The germline CDR1 and CDR2 sequences are MNHEY and SMNVEV (reference sequence). This TCR came from a woman aged 45-60 years in good health and CMV-seronegative. The chain is built from TRBV27 and TRBJ1-1; the D is unclear. Sequencing was carried out using PBMCs. The CDR3 sequence is CASNAGTEAFF. The CDR3 DNA reads as TGTGCCAGCAATGCAGGCACTGAAGCTTTCTTT.